Listed below are T cell receptor beta chains from one sample, sequenced in a study of T cell responses to AZD1222 COVID-19 vaccine. The data were produced by immunoSEQ multiplex PCR, yet TCRdb's version contains in-frame clones alone and is incomplete. In the table there are some 66,000 clones, 80% to 90% of which are singletons. The sequencing used peripheral blood, collected 28 days after the second AZD1222 dose. These receptor sequences come from an adult who received the AZD1222 COVID-19 vaccine. CDR3s include the opening cysteine and the closing phenylalanine or tryptophan. The D gene is left open where the match is weak. Size tells how often a clone was seen (once, few, many) or the class of an expanded clone, and some rows leave it out.

clone size,V gene,D gene,J gene,CDR3 DNA,CDR3 protein
-,TRBV7-9,-,TRBJ1-1,TGTGCCAGCAGCTTAGGGGATTCTGAAACTAACACTGAAGCTTTCTTT,CASSLGDSETNTEAFF
-,TRBV19,TRBD1,TRBJ2-1,TGTGCCAGTAGTCCCTCAGACGGACAGGGGGGTAGTGAGCAGTTCTTC,CASSPSDGQGGSEQFF
once,TRBV13,TRBD1,TRBJ2-3,TGTGCCAGCAGACCGACAGGGGGAGCGCAGTATTTT,CASRPTGGAQYF
-,TRBV9,TRBD1,TRBJ2-7,TGTGCCAGCAGCGCCGGACAGGGGGGAACCTACGAGCAGTACTTC,CASSAGQGGTYEQYF
-,TRBV19,-,TRBJ2-1,TGTGCCAGTGGGTACAATGAGCAGTTCTTC,CASGYNEQFF
-,TRBV7-2,-,TRBJ1-4,TGTGCCAGCAGCTCGGGGACACCTTATAATGAAAAACTGTTTTTT,CASSSGTPYNEKLFF
-,TRBV10-3,-,TRBJ1-1,TGTGCCACCCTCCCATCTATGAACACTGAAGCTTTCTTT,CATLPSMNTEAFF
-,TRBV5-1,-,TRBJ2-6,TGCGCCAGCAGCCCGCGATACTCTGGGGCCAACGTCCTGACTTTC,CASSPRYSGANVLTF
-,TRBV6-5,-,TRBJ1-4,TGTGCCAGCAGTTGGGGTTTTAATGAAAAACTGTTTTTT,CASSWGFNEKLFF
-,TRBV7-2,TRBD1,TRBJ2-1,TGTGCCAGCAGCTCGACAGGGGGAGCGTGGAATGAGCAGTTCTTC,CASSSTGGAWNEQFF
-,TRBV28,-,TRBJ2-1,TGTGCCACCCTGGGAGGTGAGCAGTTCTTC,CATLGGEQFF
-,TRBV7-8,TRBD2,TRBJ2-7,TGTGCCAGCAGCTTCCCGTTGGTAGCGGGAGGGCTGTACGAGCAGTACTTC,CASSFPLVAGGLYEQYF
-,TRBV9,-,TRBJ2-1,TGTGCCAGCACGCCTCGGGAGCGCTCCTACAATGAGCAGTTCTTC,CASTPRERSYNEQFF
-,TRBV11-3,TRBD1,TRBJ2-2,TGTGCCAGCAGCCAATTGGCAGGGGGCAACGGGGAGCTGTTTTTT,CASSQLAGGNGELFF
-,TRBV19,TRBD1,TRBJ1-2,TGTGCCAGTAGTATAGTAGAGGGGGCTGGTGGCTACACCTTC,CASSIVEGAGGYTF
-,TRBV6-1,-,TRBJ1-1,TGTGCCAGCAGTGAAGGATCGGGGCCTCCTGAAGCTTTCTTT,CASSEGSGPPEAFF
-,TRBV30,-,TRBJ1-2,TGTGCCTGGAGTCTGGCATCGTCGGGCTATGGCTACACCTTC,CAWSLASSGYGYTF